These 10 T cell receptor beta chains were sequenced from one sample in a study of blood T cell repertoires in COVID-19. TCRdb's copy holds only in-frame clones and misses some; the assay was immunoSEQ multiplex PCR. The sample has about 20,000 clones, over 80% seen once. The source material was peripheral blood. These receptors were obtained from a human donor in a cohort sampled during active COVID-19.

V and J are TRBV7-2 and TRBJ2-3; the match to TRBD1 covers 11 bases. The CDR3 runs 16 residues. The germline CDR1 and CDR2 sequences are SGHTA and FQGNSA. Trimming took 4 bases from V and 5 from J; bases not matched to a gene: 8. The CDR3: CASSSKDRGRGDTQYF. As DNA, the CDR3 is TGTGCCAGCAGCTCTAAGGACAGGGGGCGCGGAGATACGCAGTATTTT.

This clone was found once. V and J are TRBV7-2 and TRBJ2-1; D might be TRBD1 (6 bases). V dropped 0 bases and J dropped 9 bases, with 12 bases sitting between them. The CDR3 totals 14 residues. Per germline, CDR1 SGHTA and CDR2 FQGNSA. The CDR3 DNA follows: TGTGCCAGCAGCTTAGCGGGACAATTCCCTGAGCAGTTCTTC. Its translation: CASSLAGQFPEQFF.

This clone has a single count. This rearrangement joins TRBV7-8 to TRBJ2-7; perhaps TRBD1 as D (6 bases). Per the germline V gene, CDR1 is SGHVS and CDR2 is FQNEAQ. The length of the CDR3 is 16 residues. The ends were cut back, 1 base at V and 3 bases at J, with 16 bases in the middle. Written as DNA, the CDR3 is TGTGCCAGCAGCTTAGGGGCGACAGGACTCGTCTACGAGCAGTACTTC. It codes for CASSLGATGLVYEQYF.

The V and J genes are TRBV18 and TRBJ2-7, with TRBD1 identical over 8 bases. This CDR3 region has 15 residues. V lost 3 bases to trimming and J lost 3 bases; unmatched junction nucleotides: 7. Germline loops: CDR1 KGHSH, CDR2 LQKENI. The DNA of the CDR3 is TGTGCCAGCTCACCGGGACAGGTGAGCCTCTACGAGCAGTACTTC. Amino acid sequence: CASSPGQVSLYEQYF.

The DNA for the CDR3 is TGTGCCATCGGCCGGGACTCATACAATGAGCAGTTCTTC. It yields the protein CAIGRDSYNEQFF. The V and J genes are TRBV27 and TRBJ2-1; D is perhaps TRBD2 (6 bases). The V gene lost 10 bases and the J gene lost 4 bases, with 14 bases spanning the gap. The CDR3 totals 13 residues. Germline CDR1 MNHEY, CDR2 SMNVEV (reference sequence).

This clone has a single count. The V call is TRBV27, the J call TRBJ2-4, with 8 bases identical to TRBD2. CDR3 length equals 17 residues. Germline trimming cut 7 bases from V and 0 bases from J; bases unmatched to any gene: 11. The germline gives CDR1 MNHEY, CDR2 SMNVEV (reference sequence). In nucleotides, the CDR3 is TGTGCCAGCATGACCCTAGCGGGTAACCTAGCCAAAAACATTCAGTACTTC. Its translation: CASMTLAGNLAKNIQYF.

The V gene is TRBV6-5, the J gene TRBJ1-1, with a possible D match to TRBD1 (6 bases). Between the trimmed V and J ends, which lost 7 bases and 8 bases, there was a span of 14 bases. The CDR3 length is 12 residues. The V gene's germline CDR1 is MNHEY and CDR2 SVGAGI. CDR3 nucleotide sequence: TGTGCCAGCACCAAAACGACAGGCGAAGCTTTCTTT. Translation: CASTKTTGEAFF.

This sequence joins TRBV10-3 and TRBJ2-7, with D possibly being TRBD1 (6 bases). Trimming cost V 7 bases and J 0 bases, with 16 bases left between them. The germline V gene encodes CDR1 ENHRY and CDR2 SYGVKD. There are 15 residues in the CDR3. CDR3 protein: CAINHQGISSYEQYF. The CDR3 coding sequence is TGTGCCATCAACCATCAGGGGATTAGCTCCTACGAGCAGTACTTC.

The chain recombines TRBV7-3 with TRBJ2-1; 7 positions match TRBD2. From germline, CDR1 is SGHTA and CDR2 FQGTGA. V trimming: 2 bases; J trimming: 1 base; junction bases outside the gene matches: 5. This CDR3 comprises 16 residues. Here the CDR3 DNA reads TGTGCCAGCAGCTTATTGGGCGGGAGTTCCTACAATGAGCAGTTCTTC. Protein product: CASSLLGGSSYNEQFF.

The rearrangement joins TRBV10-3 to TRBJ2-1, with a tentative D call TRBD2 (5 bases). The CDR3 length is 13 residues. Trimming shortened V by 8 bases and J by 8 bases, and 16 bases separated the two germline ends. Germline V lookup: CDR1 ENHRY, CDR2 SYGVKD. CDR3 loop: CAIEGSVSDEQFF. For the CDR3, the DNA is TGTGCCATCGAGGGTTCGGTTTCCGATGAGCAGTTCTTC.